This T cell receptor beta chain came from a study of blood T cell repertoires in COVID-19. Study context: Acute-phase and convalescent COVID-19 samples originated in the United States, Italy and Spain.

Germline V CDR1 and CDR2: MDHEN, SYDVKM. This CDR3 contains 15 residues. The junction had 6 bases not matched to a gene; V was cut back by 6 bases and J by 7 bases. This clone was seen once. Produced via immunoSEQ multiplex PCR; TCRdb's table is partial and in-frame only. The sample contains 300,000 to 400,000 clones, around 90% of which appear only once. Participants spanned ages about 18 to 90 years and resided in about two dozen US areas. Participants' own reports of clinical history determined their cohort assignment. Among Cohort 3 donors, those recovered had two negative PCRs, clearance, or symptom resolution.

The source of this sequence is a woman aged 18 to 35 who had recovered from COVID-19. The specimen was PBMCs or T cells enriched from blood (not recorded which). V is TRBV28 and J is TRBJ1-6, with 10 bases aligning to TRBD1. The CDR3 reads CASSRDRGLNSPLHF. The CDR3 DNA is TGTGCCAGCAGCCGGGACAGGGGTTTGAATTCACCCCTCCACTTT.